These 32 T cell receptor beta chains came from one sample sequenced in a study of lymphopenia after photon versus proton radiotherapy. Measured with immunoSEQ multiplex PCR; TCRdb has only the in-frame clones, and not every one. Of roughly 25,000 clones detected, roughly 90% appear once; the ten largest clones hold around 0.82%. The source was peripheral blood, collected from a patient treated with photon-based radiotherapy. These receptors were obtained from a woman aged 45-65 years with cholangiocarcinoma.

The chain combines TRBV5-1 with TRBJ1-1; perhaps TRBD1 as D (5 bases). The germline V gene has CDR1 SGHRS and CDR2 YFSETQ. V gave up 0 bases and J gave up 1 base, with 13 bases separating them. This CDR3 is 16 amino acids long. The CDR3 region has the DNA TGCGCCAGCAGCTTGGAAGGCAGGGTTTGGAACACTGAAGCTTTCTTT. This encodes CASSLEGRVWNTEAFF.

This clone was recorded once. This chain joins TRBV19 and TRBJ2-3, with D tentatively TRBD1 (6 bases). V was shortened by 6 bases and J by 3 bases, with 13 bases between the two germline ends. Germline V gene lookup returns CDR1 LNHDA and CDR2 SQIVND (reference sequence). This CDR3 region has 14 residues. The CDR3 loop reads CASSAGVFTDTQYF. CDR3 bases: TGTGCCAGTAGCGCAGGGGTCTTTACAGATACGCAGTATTTT.

The count of this clone is one. This sequence joins TRBV7-2 and TRBJ1-1; D is uncertain. Germline-derived CDR1 and CDR2 are SGHTA and FQGNSA. This CDR3 is built from 15 residues. V was shortened by 0 bases and J by 0 bases, with 8 bases between the two germline ends. The CDR3 loop is CASSLAPVLNTEAFF. The CDR3 nucleotides are TGTGCCAGCAGCTTAGCGCCCGTTCTGAACACTGAAGCTTTCTTT.

The chain links TRBV25-1 to TRBJ1-2, with 7 bases identical to TRBD1. The CDR3 extends over 12 amino acids. Germline V gene data show CDR1 as MGHDK and CDR2 as SYGVNS. V trimming: 8 bases; J trimming: 5 bases; junction bases outside the gene matches: 5. The CDR3 loop is CASLGTAYGYTF. The DNA for the CDR3 is TGTGCCAGCCTTGGGACAGCTTATGGCTACACCTTC.

The chain couples TRBV11-2 to TRBJ2-2; 11 bases match TRBD2. V was clipped by 1 base and J by 4 bases; unmatched bases: 2. This CDR3 has 16 residues. The germline gives CDR1 SGHAT, CDR2 FQNNGV. CDR3 DNA sequence: TGTGCCAGCAGCTTAGCTAGCGGGGGGTTCACCGGGGAGCTGTTTTTT. Its translation: CASSLASGGFTGELFF.

As to this clone: Germline is not matched at one junction end, which may reflect a read error. The rearrangement uses TRBV7-2 and TRBJ1-5, with TRBD1 matching over 9 bases. Germline CDR1 and CDR2: SGHTA and FQGNSA. The CDR3 loop spans 15 amino acids. The CDR3 reads CASSSLGQGGQLQHF. The CDR3 bases are TGTGCCAGCAGCTCCCTGGGACAGGGTGGCCAGCTCCAGCATTTT.

This chain joins TRBV7-2 and TRBJ2-3; D is undetermined. CDR1 SGHTA and CDR2 FQGNSA come from the germline V gene. The CDR3 length is 11 residues. Trimming stripped 3 bases from V and 2 bases from J, with 0 bases between. In DNA form, the CDR3 reads TGTGCCAGCAGCTTCACAGATACGCAGTATTTT. This encodes CASSFTDTQYF.

The CDR3 bases are TGTGCCAGCAGCTTTTGGGCGAGCTCTGGAAACACCATATATTTT. Translation: CASSFWASSGNTIYF. The chain is built from TRBV5-6 and TRBJ1-3; D ambiguous. The germline gives CDR1 SGHDT, CDR2 YYEEEE. V was trimmed by 2 bases and J by 0 bases, leaving 9 bases between them. This CDR3 has 15 amino acids.

V usage is TRBV4-1 and J usage is TRBJ2-1; TRBD2 might be the D (7 bases). Germline V CDR1 and CDR2: MGHRA, YSYEKL. The germline V and J ends were trimmed by 0 bases and 6 bases, with 15 bases remaining between them. The CDR3 is made up of 16 amino acids. CDR3 loop: CASSQDEGGGRNEQFF. DNA of the CDR3: TGCGCCAGCAGCCAAGATGAGGGCGGGGGCCGCAATGAGCAGTTCTTC.

The rearrangement links TRBV5-1 to TRBJ2-2; D is undetermined. Germline CDR1 and CDR2: SGHRS and YFSETQ. The CDR3 is made up of 15 amino acids. V dropped 8 bases and J dropped 4 bases, with 18 bases sitting between them. CDR3 protein: CASAPLQDGTGELFF. CDR3 nucleotides: TGCGCCAGTGCGCCCCTCCAGGACGGCACCGGGGAGCTGTTTTTT.

The chain employs TRBV7-9 and TRBJ2-7, with a possible D match to TRBD1 (6 bases). V gave up 7 bases and J gave up 4 bases, with 11 bases separating them. CDR1 is SEHNR, CDR2 FQNEAQ, per germline (reference sequence). The CDR3 sequence is 12 residues long. CDR3 amino acids: CASTGDTYEQYF. CDR3 bases: TGTGCCAGCACCGGGGACACTTACGAGCAGTACTTC.

The V and J genes are TRBV4-3 and TRBJ1-1; perhaps TRBD1 as D (6 bases). The V and J ends lost 0 bases and 1 base respectively, with 9 bases between them. CDR3 length: 15 residues. Germline V gene data show CDR1 as LGHNA and CDR2 as YSLEER. The CDR3 sequence is CASSQDGGKNTEAFF. In DNA form, the CDR3 reads TGCGCCAGCAGCCAAGATGGGGGCAAGAACACTGAAGCTTTCTTT.

J is TRBJ1-6 and V is TRBV19; TRBD1 agrees at 7 bases. Germline loops: CDR1 LNHDA, CDR2 SQIVND (reference sequence). V was clipped by 3 bases and J by 7 bases; unmatched bases: 6. The CDR3 runs to 15 residues. CDR3 protein: CASSIGSRGNSPLHF. CDR3 sequence (DNA): TGTGCCAGTAGTATTGGTTCCAGGGGGAATTCACCCCTCCACTTT.

V usage is TRBV5-1 and J usage is TRBJ1-2; D is perhaps TRBD1 (5 bases). The germline V and J ends were trimmed by 0 bases and 4 bases, with 10 bases remaining between them. There are 14 residues in the CDR3. Germline CDR1 reads SGHRS; CDR2 reads YFSETQ. The CDR3 DNA reads as TGCGCCAGCAGCTTGGACACTGGGGGCTATGGCTACACCTTC. Translated, it gives CASSLDTGGYGYTF.

The chain combines TRBV29-1 with TRBJ2-5; TRBD1 matches 7 bases. This CDR3 is built from 12 residues. Per germline, CDR1 SQVTM and CDR2 ANQGSEA. With V trimmed by 3 bases and J by 4 bases, 2 bases remained unmatched. This chain's CDR3 is CSVDRTGETQYF. DNA of the CDR3: TGCAGCGTTGACAGGACAGGAGAGACCCAGTACTTC.

V gene TRBV6-5 combines with J gene TRBJ1-4; no clear D gene. CDR3 size: 13 residues. CDR1 and CDR2 (germline): MNHEY, SVGAGI. The germline V and J ends were trimmed by 1 base and 7 bases, with 7 bases remaining between them. DNA for the CDR3: TGTGCCAGCAGTTACTTCAAGAGTGAAAAACTGTTTTTT. This encodes CASSYFKSEKLFF.

The chain uses TRBV7-9 and TRBJ2-1; D not certain. V lost 10 bases to trimming and J lost 0 bases, with 13 bases between them. This CDR3 contains 14 residues. Per germline, CDR1 SEHNR and CDR2 FQNEAQ (reference sequence). The CDR3 region has the DNA TGTGCCATCACGAGGCTCAGCTCCTACAATGAGCAGTTCTTC. The encoded protein is CAITRLSSYNEQFF.

This rearrangement joins TRBV4-3 to TRBJ2-5, with D perhaps TRBD2 (5 bases). Germline lookup yields CDR1 LGHNA and CDR2 YSLEER. CDR3 length equals 14 residues. Trimming removed 3 bases from V and 3 bases from J, with 11 bases in between. The CDR3 sequence is CASSQSRVEETQYF. CDR3 nucleotide sequence: TGCGCCAGCAGCCAGTCGCGGGTGGAAGAGACCCAGTACTTC.

V gene TRBV9 combines with J gene TRBJ2-7, with 7 bases identical to TRBD2. The J segment lost 6 bases and the V segment lost 2 bases, leaving 11 bases of the junction unmatched. This CDR3 contains 15 residues. The germline CDR1 and CDR2 sequences are SGDLS and YYNGEE. The CDR3 coding sequence is TGTGCCAGCAGCGTCTCCGCCCGGGGGGTCGGCGAGCAGTACTTC. Protein: CASSVSARGVGEQYF.

The chain carries TRBV5-1 and TRBJ1-1, with D perhaps matching TRBD1 (5 bases). V lost 9 bases and J lost 6, with 21 bases in between. CDR3 length equals 14 residues. CDR1 and CDR2 (germline): SGHRS, YFSETQ. The CDR3 loop reads CATHPGAGSPEAFF. The CDR3 region has the DNA TGCGCCACCCACCCTGGGGCCGGGTCCCCTGAAGCTTTCTTT. Supplemented by reference TRBV5-1 and TRBJ1-1, the full variable domain reads KAGVTQTPRYLIKTRGQQVTLSCSPISGHRSVSWYQQTPGQGLQFLFEYFSETQRNKGNFPGRFSGRQFSNSRSEMNVSTLELGDSALYLCATHPGAGSPEAFFGQGTRLTVV.

A remark on this clone: Other nucleotide sequences from this sample produce the same CDR3. This chain uses TRBV7-2 with TRBJ2-1; 10 bases fit TRBD1. Trimming took 1 base from V and 7 from J; bases not matched to a gene: 7. Germline V CDR1 and CDR2: SGHTA, FQGNSA. The CDR3 loop spans 16 amino acids. The CDR3 region has the DNA TGTGCCAGCAGCTTAGTGGGACAGGGGATTTCAAATGAGCAGTTCTTC. Translating it yields CASSLVGQGISNEQFF.

This chain joins TRBV7-9 and TRBJ2-4; perhaps TRBD1 as D (6 bases). The CDR3 runs 15 residues. CDR1 SEHNR and CDR2 FQNEAQ come from the germline V gene (reference sequence). The V and J ends lost 5 bases and 4 bases respectively, with 15 bases between them. The CDR3 sequence is CASSLKTGTKNIQYF. CDR3 nucleotides: TGTGCCAGCAGCCTGAAGACTGGGACAAAAAACATTCAGTACTTC.

DNA of the CDR3: TGTGCCAGCAGCCTAGACAGGGGCCTCACAGATACGCAGTATTTT. This codes for CASSLDRGLTDTQYF. V and J are TRBV7-2 and TRBJ2-3; 8 nucleotides align to TRBD1. V lost 5 bases and J lost 2; bases outside the gene matches: 6. Per germline, CDR1 SGHTA and CDR2 FQGNSA. The CDR3 is 15 residues long.

This clone was seen once. The chain uses TRBV6-5 and TRBJ2-5; D might be TRBD2 (6 bases). CDR3 size: 13 residues. Germline lookup yields CDR1 MNHEY and CDR2 SVGAGI. V was cut by 8 bases and J by 0 bases, with 10 bases left in between. CDR3 nucleotide sequence: TGTGCCAGCGGGGGGAGATACCAAGAGACCCAGTACTTC. Its protein product is CASGGRYQETQYF.

J is TRBJ1-2 and V is TRBV6-5, with D tentatively TRBD1 (5 bases). The V end was cut by 7 bases, the J end by 4 bases, with 10 bases between. CDR3 length equals 12 residues. Germline V gene sequence: CDR1 MNHEY, CDR2 SVGAGI. CDR3 sequence reads: CASMGGSYGYTF. As DNA, the CDR3 is TGTGCCAGCATGGGGGGTTCCTATGGCTACACCTTC.

The chain links TRBV9 to TRBJ2-2; D uncertain. CDR1 is SGDLS, CDR2 YYNGEE, per germline. The V gene lost 0 bases and the J gene lost 3 bases, with 3 bases spanning the gap. This CDR3 has 13 amino acids. The CDR3 coding sequence is TGTGCCAGCAGCGTAGTTGACACCGGGGAGCTGTTTTTT. Protein: CASSVVDTGELFF.

This chain uses TRBV23-1 with TRBJ2-6, with D hard to call. TRBV23-1 is an ORF for which the function is uncertain. This CDR3 has 18 residues. Deletions cut 5 bases from V and 5 bases from J, with 22 bases between. The DNA of the CDR3 is TGCGCCAGCAGTACACGTTCGCCGCAACAAAGTCGGGCCAACGTCCTGACTTTC. Translation: CASSTRSPQQSRANVLTF.

This clone was counted a single time. The chain joins TRBV5-1 to TRBJ2-3; D gene uncertain. With 4 bases removed from V and 4 bases from J, the gap between germline ends came to 16 bases. The V gene's germline CDR1 is SGHRS and CDR2 YFSETQ. CDR3 length: 15 amino acids. CDR3 amino acids: CASSGWASGPDTQYF. In DNA form, the CDR3 reads TGCGCCAGCAGCGGCTGGGCTAGTGGCCCAGATACGCAGTATTTT. Full variable domain (outside the CDR3, taken from reference TRBV5-1 and TRBJ2-3): KAGVTQTPRYLIKTRGQQVTLSCSPISGHRSVSWYQQTPGQGLQFLFEYFSETQRNKGNFPGRFSGRQFSNSRSEMNVSTLELGDSALYLCASSGWASGPDTQYFGPGTRLTVL.

This chain links TRBV7-9 with TRBJ1-1; D remains unclear. Germline V lookup: CDR1 SEHNR, CDR2 FQNEAQ (reference sequence). V was pared by 5 bases and J by 2 bases, with 12 bases between. This CDR3 is 14 amino acids long. CDR3 sequence (DNA): TGTGCCAGCAGCGTCCCCACAGTAAACACTGAAGCTTTCTTT. Protein product: CASSVPTVNTEAFF.

The CDR3 region has the DNA TGTGCCCTCCGAGGGGACAGGGTGTCGAACACCATATATTTT. Its protein is CALRGDRVSNTIYF. The gene calls are TRBV10-3 and TRBJ1-3; 9 bases align to TRBD1. After removal of 11 bases from V and 7 bases from J, the junction contained 12 bases not matched to a gene. CDR1 ENHRY and CDR2 SYGVKD come from the germline V gene. The CDR3 runs to 14 residues.

The CDR3 region has the DNA TGTGCCATCAGGGAAACAGGGGGCCAGGGGACTGAAGCTTTCTTT. This gives the protein CAIRETGGQGTEAFF. The chain employs TRBV10-3 and TRBJ1-1; 9 bases match TRBD1. J was trimmed by 5 bases and V by 6 bases; bases with no gene match: 10. The germline gives CDR1 ENHRY, CDR2 SYGVKD. CDR3 length: 15 amino acids.

This chain joins TRBV4-3 and TRBJ2-2; the D is unclear. The CDR3 has 14 residues. Germline CDR1 is LGHNA and CDR2 is YSLEER. V lost 0 bases to trimming and J lost 1 base, with 3 bases between them. CDR3 loop: CASSQDRNTGELFF. The CDR3 bases are TGCGCCAGCAGCCAAGATCGGAACACCGGGGAGCTGTTTTTT.